These 10 T cell receptor beta chains share one sample of origin, sequenced in a study of blood T cell repertoires in COVID-19. Generated by immunoSEQ multiplex PCR, the TCRdb table keeps only in-frame clones and is missing some. The sample carries approximately 56,000 clones, 85% to 90% recorded once. Material: peripheral blood. These receptors were taken from a woman aged 55-69 years with COVID-19, enrolled during active disease.

This chain joins TRBV2 and TRBJ1-3, with D perhaps matching TRBD1 (6 bases). V was shortened by 7 bases and J by 2 bases, with 15 bases between the two germline ends. CDR1 is SNHLY, CDR2 FYNNEI, per germline. The CDR3 loop spans 15 amino acids. In nucleotides, the CDR3 is TGTGCCAGCAACCGGGACACTTCAACTGGAAACACCATATATTTT. As protein: CASNRDTSTGNTIYF.

The V call is TRBV7-6, the J call TRBJ1-1, with TRBD1 matching 7 bases. Germline CDR1 reads SGHVS; CDR2 reads FNYEAQ. Unmatched junction bases numbered 2, after V lost 1 base and J lost 0 bases. The CDR3 is made up of 15 amino acids. The DNA for the CDR3 is TGTGCCAGCAGCTTAGGAGGGGGCTTGAACACTGAAGCTTTCTTT. This gives the protein CASSLGGGLNTEAFF.

The V call is TRBV5-5, the J call TRBJ1-2; 7 bases are a match to TRBD1. With 3 bases clipped from V and 6 bases from J, the junction kept 2 bases outside the gene matches. This CDR3 has 12 amino acids. The V gene's germline CDR1 is SGHKS and CDR2 YYEKEE (reference sequence). CDR3 region: CASSYDRDGYTF. DNA for the CDR3: TGTGCCAGCAGCTACGACAGGGATGGCTACACCTTC.

This clone was seen a single time. The chain carries TRBV12-3 or TRBV12-4 and TRBJ2-3, with D perhaps matching TRBD1 (6 bases). Trimming pared 3 bases from V and 13 bases from J, leaving 17 bases between. CDR3 length: 13 amino acids. In DNA form, the CDR3 reads TGTGCCAGCAGTTTGCTCCGGGACAATCCGAAGTATTTT. It translates to CASSLLRDNPKYF.

The V and J genes are TRBV4-2 and TRBJ1-5; 9 bases match TRBD1. Trimming cost V 0 bases and J 3 bases; bases outside gene matches: 9. Germline V gene lookup returns CDR1 LGHNA and CDR2 YNFKEQ. The CDR3 sequence is 18 residues long. CDR3 in amino acids: CASSQEAGWTGDNQPQHF. CDR3 in DNA: TGTGCCAGCAGCCAAGAGGCTGGGTGGACAGGGGACAATCAGCCCCAGCATTTT.

This chain joins TRBV10-1 and TRBJ2-3; no clear D. V was cut by 0 bases and J by 1 base, with 5 bases left in between. The CDR3 spans 14 residues. CDR1 and CDR2 (germline): WNHNN, SYGVQD (reference sequence). The CDR3 sequence is CASSESAGTDTQYF. DNA for the CDR3: TGCGCCAGCAGTGAGTCGGCAGGCACAGATACGCAGTATTTT.

The genes are TRBV9 and TRBJ2-1; 12 bases match TRBD2. V was clipped by 3 bases and J by 8 bases; unmatched bases: 3. CDR1 is SGDLS, CDR2 YYNGEE, per germline. CDR3 length equals 14 residues. The CDR3 DNA sequence: TGTGCCAGCAGCGCGACTAGCGGGAGACATGAGCAGTTCTTC. Its translation: CASSATSGRHEQFF.

The chain employs TRBV7-9 and TRBJ2-2, with a possible D match to TRBD2 (5 bases). V lost 3 bases, J lost 2 bases, and 10 bases lay in between. The CDR3 length is 15 residues. Germline V lookup: CDR1 SEHNR, CDR2 FQNEAQ (reference sequence). The CDR3: CASSLGGLNTGELFF. Written as DNA, the CDR3 is TGTGCCAGCAGCTTGGGCGGACTTAACACCGGGGAGCTGTTTTTT.

The chain combines TRBV12-3 or TRBV12-4 with TRBJ2-7; perhaps TRBD1 as D (5 bases). CDR3 length equals 12 residues. V gave up 5 bases and J gave up 1 base, with 6 bases separating them. In DNA, the CDR3 is TGTGCCAGCAGTCCAGGGTCCTACGAGCAGTACTTC. Protein product: CASSPGSYEQYF.

This chain connects TRBV28 to TRBJ2-7; D uncertain. This CDR3 comprises 14 residues. Germline CDR1 MDHEN, CDR2 SYDVKM. V dropped 3 bases and J dropped 0 bases, with 9 bases sitting between them. DNA of the CDR3: TGTGCCAGCAGTTTTCAGGATAGCTCCTACGAGCAGTACTTC. Its protein is CASSFQDSSYEQYF.